This TCR beta chain was observed in a study of OX40 agonist ivuxolimab in advanced cancers. CDR1 is MDHEN and CDR2 is SYDVKM in the germline V gene. The germline V and J ends were trimmed by 8 bases and 4 bases, with 9 bases remaining between them. This CDR3 region has 11 residues. Measured with immunoSEQ multiplex PCR; TCRdb has only the in-frame clones, and not every one. The repertoire holds around 58,000 clones, about 87% seen once, with 5.2% in the top ten. The chain has TRBV28 and TRBJ2-7, with D perhaps assigned TRBD1 or TRBD2 (6 bases each). This sample comprised CD4+ or CD8+ T cells sorted from blood, obtained in a trial of the OX40 agonist ivuxolimab. This sequence originates from an adult with an advanced solid tumor such as melanoma, head and neck, liver or kidney cancer. The chain's CDR3 is CASVGGYEQYF. The CDR3 bases are TGTGCCAGCGTAGGGGGGTACGAGCAGTACTTC.